This T cell receptor beta chain was identified during a study of lymphopenia after photon versus proton radiotherapy. The CDR3 loop spans 14 amino acids. Trimming stripped 4 bases from V and 0 bases from J, with 6 bases between. The germline V gene encodes CDR1 KGHSH and CDR2 LQKENI. Study conclusions and caveats: Larger post-nadir TCR diversity loss correlated inversely with survival in deceased patients. After the lymphocyte nadir, photon-treated repertoires showed oligoclonal expansion, especially of CD8+ Temra cells. Proton therapy kept repertoires fairly stable, unlike photons, which gained effector/memory cells. Better survival with proton therapy was suggested as possible, not demonstrated.

This clone was detected only once. Its cognate antigen is unknown. Libraries were prepared by immunoSEQ multiplex PCR; TCRdb keeps only in-frame clonotypes and omits some of them. In the table there are about 26,000 clones, about four fifths of which are singletons. The clonotype comes from a woman in her fifties or sixties with pancreatic cancer. The rearrangement links TRBV18 to TRBJ1-4; no reliable D call. The material sequenced was peripheral blood, taken from a patient treated with photon-based radiotherapy. The CDR3 loop reads CASSLSSTNEKLFF. In DNA, the CDR3 is TGTGCCAGCTCACTATCGTCAACTAATGAAAAACTGTTTTTT.